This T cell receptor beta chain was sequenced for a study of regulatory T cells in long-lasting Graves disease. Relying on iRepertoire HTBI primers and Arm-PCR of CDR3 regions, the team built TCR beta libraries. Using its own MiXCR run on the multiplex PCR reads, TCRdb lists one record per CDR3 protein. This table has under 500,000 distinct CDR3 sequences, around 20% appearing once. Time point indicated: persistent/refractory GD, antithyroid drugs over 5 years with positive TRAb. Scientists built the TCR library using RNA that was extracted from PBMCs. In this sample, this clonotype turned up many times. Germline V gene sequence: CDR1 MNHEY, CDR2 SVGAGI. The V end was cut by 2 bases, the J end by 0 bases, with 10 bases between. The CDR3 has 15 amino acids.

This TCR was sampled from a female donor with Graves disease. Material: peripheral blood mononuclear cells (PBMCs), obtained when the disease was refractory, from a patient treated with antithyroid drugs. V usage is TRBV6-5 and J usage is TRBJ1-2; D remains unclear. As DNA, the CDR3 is TGTGCCAGCAGTTACGGGCAGAGTGCTAACTATGGCTACACCTTC. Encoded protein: CASSYGQSANYGYTF.